This T cell receptor beta chain was sequenced for a study of cytomegalovirus exposure and HLA in healthy donors. This CDR3 is 14 amino acids long. Trimming removed 4 bases from V and 8 bases from J, with 17 bases in between. CDR1 and CDR2 from the germline V gene are SNHLY and FYNNEI. PCR involved 60 Vbeta and 13 Jbeta primers. Assay used: immunoSEQ multiplex PCR; TCRdb lists only in-frame clones, some missing. In the table there are about 97,000 clones, more than 70% of which are singletons. V is TRBV2 and J is TRBJ1-2; D possibly corresponds to TRBD1 (5 bases). The receptor comes from a man aged 25-40 years in good health and CMV-seronegative. The sequenced material came from PBMCs. The CDR3 nucleotides are TGTGCCAGCAGTGGGTCAGGGCAACTTTGGGGCTACACCTTC. Protein sequence: CASSGSGQLWGYTF. The whole variable domain, filled in from reference TRBV2 and TRBJ1-2, reads EPEVTQTPSHQVTQMGQEVILRCVPISNHLYFYWYRQILGQKVEFLVSFYNNEISEKSEIFDDQFSVERPDGSNFTLKIRSTKLEDSAMYFCASSGSGQLWGYTFGSGTRLTVV.